This T cell receptor beta chain was documented in a study of blood T cell repertoires in COVID-19. Trimming cost V 5 bases and J 2 bases; bases outside gene matches: 5. Germline V gene data show CDR1 as SGHAT and CDR2 as FQNNGV. The CDR3 is 15 residues long. Produced via immunoSEQ multiplex PCR; TCRdb's table is partial and in-frame only. The top ten hold 14% of the sample, which has over 50,000 clones, approximately 84% seen once. The receptor was derived from a human donor in a cohort sampled during active COVID-19. This sequence joins TRBV11-2 and TRBJ1-5, with TRBD1 identical over 8 bases. The sample comprised peripheral blood. CDR3 sequence: CASSADRGGNQPQHF. The CDR3 DNA is TGTGCCAGCAGCGCCGACAGGGGTGGCAATCAGCCCCAGCATTTT.